This T cell receptor (beta chain) appears in the sequencing data of a study of T cells of healthy individuals. Germline CDR1 and CDR2: SNHLY and FYNNEI. The CDR3 contains 14 residues. V lost 3 bases and J lost 4; bases outside the gene matches: 4. This clonotype has just a few counts. TCRdb processed the 5' RACE reads anew with MiXCR; each CDR3 protein has one entry. This sample has 95,000 to 100,000 distinct CDR3 sequences, with around 17% found just once. The TCR comes from a human donor in good health. This sequence joins TRBV2 and TRBJ2-7; 9 bases fit TRBD1. For the CDR3, the DNA is TGTGCCAGCAGTGAGGGGGGACAGGGTTACGAGCAGTACTTC. Translation gives CASSEGGQGYEQYF.